The 15 T cell receptor beta chains below were found in one sample sequenced in a study of Ad26.COV2.S vaccination and SARS-CoV-2 variants. Treatment in this sample: some 20 received Ad26.COV2.S at low or high dose, single or two shots; 5 received placebo; per-sample allocation not given. The study sampled participants on day 63 after the first vaccine or placebo injection. Clones were sequenced by immunoSEQ multiplex PCR, and TCRdb holds only the in-frame ones, with some missing. The profile shows about 350,000 clones, around 89% of them singletons. Sample: peripheral blood, taken in a trial of Ad26.COV2.S vaccine versus placebo. Every receptor here comes from a person between 18 and 59 years old who received the Ad26.COV2.S COVID-19 vaccine or a placebo.

This chain joins TRBV29-1 and TRBJ2-2; TRBD1 matches at 10 bases. This CDR3 has 15 residues. V lost 1 base, J lost 5 bases, and 4 bases stayed unmatched. The germline V gene has CDR1 SQVTM and CDR2 ANQGSEA. The CDR3 here is CSVEVGQGGTGELFF. CDR3 nucleotide sequence: TGCAGCGTTGAAGTCGGACAGGGGGGGACCGGGGAGCTGTTTTTT.

The chain links TRBV5-5 to TRBJ1-2, with 7 bases that match TRBD1. V shed 4 bases and J 4 bases; nucleotides not matched to a gene: 7. Germline CDR1 and CDR2: SGHKS and YYEKEE (reference sequence). CDR3 length: 14 residues. CDR3 region: CASSPARTGYGYTF. Written as DNA, the CDR3 is TGTGCCAGCAGCCCCGCCCGGACAGGCTATGGCTACACCTTC.

The chain combines TRBV27 with TRBJ1-3; D remains unclear. The CDR3 runs to 18 residues. Between the trimmed V and J ends, which lost 4 bases and 0 bases, there was a span of 19 bases. Germline V gene lookup returns CDR1 MNHEY and CDR2 SMNVEV (reference sequence). CDR3: CASSSTLPGSVSGNTIYF. CDR3 DNA: TGTGCCAGCAGTTCCACCCTCCCGGGCAGCGTCTCTGGAAACACCATATATTTT.

This clone was seen many times. The chain uses TRBV4-1 and TRBJ1-6; no clear D. This CDR3 region has 15 residues. Trimming stripped 0 bases from V and 18 bases from J, with 21 bases between. Looked up from germline, CDR1 is MGHRA and CDR2 is YSYEKL. Here the CDR3 reads CASSQDGLGTNPPHF. The CDR3 bases are TGCGCCAGCAGCCAAGATGGTCTCGGCACAAATCCGCCCCACTTT.

The chain recombines TRBV28 with TRBJ1-4, with a tentative D call TRBD1 (6 bases). The V end lost 8 bases, the J end lost 3 bases, and 13 bases lay between the germline ends. CDR1 and CDR2 from the germline V gene are MDHEN and SYDVKM. This CDR3 region has 14 residues. Written as DNA, the CDR3 is TGTGCCAGCGGATTATCAGGGGCTAATGAAAAACTGTTTTTT. Translation gives CASGLSGANEKLFF. Full variable domain (missing parts from reference TRBV28 and TRBJ1-4): DVKVTQSSRYLVKRTGEKVFLECVQDMDHENMFWYRQDPGLGLRLIYFSYDVKMKEKGDIPEGYSVSREKKERFSLILESASTNQTSMYLCASGLSGANEKLFFGSGTQLSVL.

The chain is built from TRBV7-2 and TRBJ2-3; D remains unclear. The length of the CDR3 is 14 residues. CDR1 is SGHTA, CDR2 FQGNSA, per germline. Trimming stripped 5 bases from V and 5 bases from J, with 14 bases between. The CDR3 bases are TGTGCCAGCAGCCCTTTCTTCGTTGGAGATACGCAGTATTTT. This sequence encodes CASSPFFVGDTQYF.

The chain carries TRBV7-8 and TRBJ2-7, with 9 bases aligning to TRBD1. V was clipped by 3 bases and J by 5 bases; unmatched bases: 5. Germline assignment: CDR1 SGHVS and CDR2 FQNEAQ. The CDR3 has 14 amino acids. As DNA, the CDR3 is TGTGCCAGCAGCTTGGGGGACAGGGAGCACGAGCAGTACTTC. As protein: CASSLGDREHEQYF.

This clone has just a few counts. V and J are TRBV27 and TRBJ2-2; D gene unclear. CDR3 length equals 14 residues. Deletions cut 10 bases from V and 6 bases from J, with 18 bases between. CDR1 is MNHEY and CDR2 is SMNVEV in the germline V gene (reference sequence). The CDR3 coding sequence is TGTGCCACCTTGAGGTGGCTGGGCGCCGGGGAGCTGTTTTTT. The encoded protein is CATLRWLGAGELFF.

With respect to this clone: The sample contains more than one DNA sequence encoding this CDR3. This rearrangement joins TRBV7-9 to TRBJ2-1; 7 nucleotides line up with TRBD1. V was pared by 4 bases and J by 6 bases, with 3 bases of the junction left unmatched. CDR1 and CDR2 from the germline V gene are SEHNR and FQNEAQ (reference sequence). There are 13 residues in the CDR3. The CDR3 coding sequence is TGTGCCAGCAGCTCAACAGGGGCCAATGAGCAGTTCTTC. Encoded protein: CASSSTGANEQFF.

The V and J genes are TRBV7-2 and TRBJ2-1, with D possibly being TRBD2 (6 bases). The CDR3 runs 13 residues. The V end lost 5 bases, the J end lost 4 bases, and 9 bases lay between the germline ends. Looked up from germline, CDR1 is SGHTA and CDR2 is FQGNSA. The CDR3 bases are TGTGCCAGCAGCCCTGGGACTTACAATGAGCAGTTCTTC. It encodes CASSPGTYNEQFF.

J is TRBJ1-2 and V is TRBV29-1; no firm D call. Germline CDR1 and CDR2: SQVTM and ANQGSEA. The CDR3 consists of 12 residues. V lost 0 bases and J 1 base, leaving 3 bases between the germline ends. CDR3 residues: CSVEEGNYGYTF. In DNA, the CDR3 is TGCAGCGTTGAAGAGGGTAACTATGGCTACACCTTC.

The chain recombines TRBV12-3 or TRBV12-4 with TRBJ1-6; no firm D call. V was cut by 6 bases and J by 9 bases, with 12 bases left in between. The CDR3 has 13 amino acids. The CDR3 reads CASRTVLGSPLHF. The DNA of the CDR3 is TGTGCCAGCAGGACTGTCCTTGGTTCACCCCTCCACTTT.

The chain carries TRBV5-8 and TRBJ1-3, with a tentative D call TRBD1 (5 bases). The CDR3 totals 14 residues. Germline CDR1 reads SGHTS; CDR2 reads YDEGEE. Trimming left V 4 bases short and J 2 bases short, with 10 bases between. CDR3 residues: CASSLRGAGNTIYF. The CDR3 DNA follows: TGTGCCAGCAGCCTCAGAGGGGCTGGAAACACCATATATTTT.

The chain employs TRBV16 and TRBJ2-1, with 11 bases matching TRBD1. With 1 base clipped from V and 1 base from J, the junction kept 3 bases outside the gene matches. CDR3 size: 17 residues. Germline-derived CDR1 and CDR2 are KGHSY and FQNENV. As DNA, the CDR3 is TGTGCCAGCAGCCAATTAGGACAGGGGGCATCCTACAATGAGCAGTTCTTC. Translating it yields CASSQLGQGASYNEQFF.

CDR3 in DNA: TGTGCCAGCAGCGGCCCGTACCTAGCTTCCTACAATGAGCAGTTCTTC. This gives the protein CASSGPYLASYNEQFF. The rearrangement joins TRBV7-9 to TRBJ2-1, with D tentatively TRBD2 (5 bases). V was trimmed by 5 bases and J by 1 base, leaving 15 bases between them. The germline V gene encodes CDR1 SEHNR and CDR2 FQNEAQ (reference sequence). This CDR3 spans 16 amino acids.